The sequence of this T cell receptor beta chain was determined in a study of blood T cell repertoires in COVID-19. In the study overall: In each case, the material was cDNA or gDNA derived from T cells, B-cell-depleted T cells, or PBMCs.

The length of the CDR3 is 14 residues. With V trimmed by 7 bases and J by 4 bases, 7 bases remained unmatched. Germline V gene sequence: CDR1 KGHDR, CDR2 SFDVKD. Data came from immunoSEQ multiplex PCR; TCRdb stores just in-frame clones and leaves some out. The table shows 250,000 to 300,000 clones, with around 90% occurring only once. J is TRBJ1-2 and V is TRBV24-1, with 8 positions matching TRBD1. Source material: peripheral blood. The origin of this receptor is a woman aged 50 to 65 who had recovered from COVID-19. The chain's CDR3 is CATRAGGAGYGYTF. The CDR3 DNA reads TGTGCCACCAGAGCAGGGGGCGCGGGCTATGGCTACACCTTC.